These 10 T cell receptor beta chains originate from one sample sequenced in a study of blood T cell repertoires in COVID-19. The repertoire was sequenced with immunoSEQ multiplex PCR; TCRdb's copy has only in-frame clones and lacks some. The data show about 140,000 clones, with roughly four fifths seen just once and around 13% held by the top ten. Sequencing was carried out using peripheral blood. All receptors come from an elderly man with acute or convalescent COVID-19.

The chain employs TRBV30 and TRBJ2-7, with 9 bases fitting TRBD1. CDR1 and CDR2 from the germline V gene are GTSNPN and SVGIG (reference sequence). This CDR3 has 15 residues. Trimming removed 0 bases from V and 4 bases from J; junction bases left unmatched: 7. DNA of the CDR3: TGTGCCTGGAGTGTAACCCCCGGGACAGGGTACGAGCAGTACTTC. Amino acid sequence: CAWSVTPGTGYEQYF.

The rearrangement uses TRBV5-1 and TRBJ2-3; D unclear. The germline V gene encodes CDR1 SGHRS and CDR2 YFSETQ. This CDR3 comprises 12 residues. Deletions cut 0 bases from V and 5 bases from J, with 4 bases between. The DNA for the CDR3 is TGCGCCAGCAGCTTGGCAGGAGATACGCAGTATTTT. Its protein is CASSLAGDTQYF.

Only one count was recorded for this clone. V gene TRBV4-2 combines with J gene TRBJ2-7; D ambiguous. Germline V gives CDR1 LGHNA, CDR2 YNFKEQ. The V end was cut by 0 bases, the J end by 6 bases, with 9 bases between. The CDR3 totals 13 residues. The CDR3, as DNA: TGTGCCAGCAGCCAAGATCGGTTTGGCGAGCAGTACTTC. Encoded protein: CASSQDRFGEQYF.

V usage is TRBV3-1 (or the pseudogene TRBV3-2) and J usage is TRBJ2-2, with 8 positions matching TRBD1. Germline lookup yields CDR1 LGHDT and CDR2 YNNKEL (reference sequence). V was pared by 3 bases and J by 4 bases, with 16 bases of the junction left unmatched. CDR3 length equals 19 residues. The CDR3 loop is CASSQYSGGRGLSTGELFF. As DNA, the CDR3 is TGTGCCAGCAGCCAGTATTCAGGGGGCAGAGGGTTGAGCACCGGGGAGCTGTTTTTT.

The chain links TRBV5-6 to TRBJ1-4; a possible D gene is TRBD1 (6 bases). This CDR3 comprises 15 residues. The V gene lost 4 bases and the J gene lost 4 bases, with 14 bases spanning the gap. Germline CDR1 is SGHDT and CDR2 is YYEEEE. Written as DNA, the CDR3 is TGTGCCAGCAGCCAGAATACAGGGAATAATGAAAAACTGTTTTTT. Encoded protein: CASSQNTGNNEKLFF. Full variable domain (outside the CDR3, taken from reference TRBV5-6 and TRBJ1-4): DAGVTQSPTHLIKTRGQQVTLRCSPKSGHDTVSWYQQALGQGPQFIFQYYEEEERQRGNFPDRFSGHQFPNYSSELNVNALLLGDSALYLCASSQNTGNNEKLFFGSGTQLSVL.

The rearrangement links TRBV6-6 to TRBJ2-7, with 7 nucleotides matching TRBD1. The CDR3 consists of 14 residues. Germline V gene lookup returns CDR1 MNHNY and CDR2 SVGAGI (reference sequence). Germline trimming cut 3 bases from V and 2 bases from J; bases unmatched to any gene: 4. This CDR3 reads CASSYRQGTYEQYF. Written as DNA, the CDR3 is TGTGCCAGCAGTTATAGACAGGGCACCTACGAGCAGTACTTC.

The chain combines TRBV7-2 with TRBJ1-1; D is possibly TRBD1 (5 bases). In germline, CDR1 is SGHTA, CDR2 FQGNSA. There are 15 residues in the CDR3. V lost 5 bases and J 7 bases, leaving 20 bases between the germline ends. The CDR3 DNA follows: TGTGCCAGCAGCCCCCGGGGAGGTCGACAGCTTGAAGCTTTCTTT. Protein: CASSPRGGRQLEAFF.

DNA of the CDR3: TGTGCCAGCAGTTATAGGCTGGAGGATACCTACGAGCAGTACTTC. As protein: CASSYRLEDTYEQYF. The V gene is TRBV6-2 or TRBV6-3, the J gene TRBJ2-7; D is perhaps TRBD2 (5 bases). Trimming left V 3 bases short and J 2 bases short, with 14 bases between. Germline V lookup: CDR1 MNHEY, CDR2 SVGEGT. The CDR3 extends over 15 amino acids.

This clone has only a few counts. The chain has TRBV5-6 and TRBJ1-1, with 11 bases aligning to TRBD1. The V gene's germline CDR1 is SGHDT and CDR2 YYEEEE. Germline trimming cut 3 bases from V and 4 bases from J; bases unmatched to any gene: 2. This CDR3 is built from 14 residues. Here the CDR3 reads CASSWDRGITEAFF. In nucleotides, the CDR3 is TGTGCCAGCAGCTGGGACAGGGGGATCACTGAAGCTTTCTTT.

The chain couples TRBV6-2 or TRBV6-3 to TRBJ2-3; 11 nucleotides line up with TRBD2. CDR1 MNHEY and CDR2 SVGEGT come from the germline V gene. The CDR3 runs to 16 residues. J lost 6 bases, V lost 6 bases, and 11 bases had no gene match. The CDR3 reads CASSWGLAVGWDTQYF. The CDR3 DNA follows: TGTGCCAGCAGCTGGGGACTAGCGGTGGGCTGGGATACGCAGTATTTT.